The sequence of this TCR beta chain was determined in a study of cytomegalovirus exposure and HLA in healthy donors. Looking at the study overall: In an early release, HLA-typed donors contributed tens of millions of unique TCR sequences. Notes on the study in general: What TCR beta sequences reportedly achieved was accurate prediction of HLA-A and HLA-B alleles in most subjects.

With regard to this clone: The antigen is not known.

PCR involved 60 Vbeta and 13 Jbeta primers. Profiled with immunoSEQ multiplex PCR; TCRdb holds only in-frame clones, not every one. The sample has 150,000 to 200,000 clones, roughly four fifths seen once. The receptor comes from a man younger than 30 in good health and CMV-seronegative. Sequenced sample: PBMCs.

The CDR3 sequence: CASSLAGAAYNEQFF. In DNA, the CDR3 is TGTGCCAGCAGCTTAGCGGGAGCTGCGTACAATGAGCAGTTCTTC. V is TRBV11-2 and J is TRBJ2-1; D possibly corresponds to TRBD2 (6 bases). V lost 1 base and J lost 4, with 11 bases in between. Germline CDR1 is SGHAT and CDR2 is FQNNGV. This CDR3 contains 15 residues. The entire variable domain, with the rest obtained from reference TRBV11-2 and TRBJ2-1, is as follows: EAGVAQSPRYKIIEKRQSVAFWCNPISGHATLYWYQQILGQGPKLLIQFQNNGVVDDSQLPKDRFSAERLKGVDSTLKIQPAKLEDSAVYLCASSLAGAAYNEQFFGPGTRLTVL.